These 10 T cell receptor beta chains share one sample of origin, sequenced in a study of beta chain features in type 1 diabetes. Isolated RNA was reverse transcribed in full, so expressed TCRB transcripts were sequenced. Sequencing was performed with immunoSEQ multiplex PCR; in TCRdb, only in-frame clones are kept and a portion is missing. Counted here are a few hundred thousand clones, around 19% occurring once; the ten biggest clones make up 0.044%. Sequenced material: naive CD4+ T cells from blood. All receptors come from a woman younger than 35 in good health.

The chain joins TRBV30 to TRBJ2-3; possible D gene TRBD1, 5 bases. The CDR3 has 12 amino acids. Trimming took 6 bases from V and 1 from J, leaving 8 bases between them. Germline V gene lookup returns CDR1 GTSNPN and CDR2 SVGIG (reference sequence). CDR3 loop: CACKGGTDTQYF. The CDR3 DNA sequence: TGTGCCTGTAAAGGGGGCACAGATACGCAGTATTTT.

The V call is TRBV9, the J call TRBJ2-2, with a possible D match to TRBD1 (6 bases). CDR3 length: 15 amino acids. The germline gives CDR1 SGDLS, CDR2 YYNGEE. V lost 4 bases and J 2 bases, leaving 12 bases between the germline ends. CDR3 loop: CASSSGTPNTGELFF. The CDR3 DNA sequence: TGTGCCAGCAGCTCAGGGACACCCAACACCGGGGAGCTGTTTTTT.

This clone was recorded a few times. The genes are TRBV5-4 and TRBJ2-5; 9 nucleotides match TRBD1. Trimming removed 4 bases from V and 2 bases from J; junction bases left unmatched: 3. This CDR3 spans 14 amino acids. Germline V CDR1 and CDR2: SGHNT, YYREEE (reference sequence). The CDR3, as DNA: TGTGCCAGCAGCGTAGACAGGGGGCAAGAGACCCAGTACTTC. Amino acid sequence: CASSVDRGQETQYF.

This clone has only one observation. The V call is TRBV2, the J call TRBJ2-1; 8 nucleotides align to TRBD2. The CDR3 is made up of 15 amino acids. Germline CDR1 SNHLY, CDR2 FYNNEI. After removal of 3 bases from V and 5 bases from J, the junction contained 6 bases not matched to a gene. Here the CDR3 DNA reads TGTGCCAGCAGTGAGTTCAGCGGGAGCAACAATGAGCAGTTCTTC. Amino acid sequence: CASSEFSGSNNEQFF.

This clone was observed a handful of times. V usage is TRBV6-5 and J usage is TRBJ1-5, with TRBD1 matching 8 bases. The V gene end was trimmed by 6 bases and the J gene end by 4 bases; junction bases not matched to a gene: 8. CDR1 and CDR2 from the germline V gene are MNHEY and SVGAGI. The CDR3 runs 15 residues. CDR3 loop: CASRMDRETNQPQHF. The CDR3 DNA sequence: TGTGCCAGCAGAATGGACAGGGAAACGAATCAGCCCCAGCATTTT.

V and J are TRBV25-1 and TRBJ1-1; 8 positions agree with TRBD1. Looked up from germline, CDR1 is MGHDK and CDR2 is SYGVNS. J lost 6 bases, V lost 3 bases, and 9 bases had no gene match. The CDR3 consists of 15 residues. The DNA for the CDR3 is TGTGCCAGCAGTGATCAAGACAGGGGATTCGCTGAAGCTTTCTTT. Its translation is CASSDQDRGFAEAFF.

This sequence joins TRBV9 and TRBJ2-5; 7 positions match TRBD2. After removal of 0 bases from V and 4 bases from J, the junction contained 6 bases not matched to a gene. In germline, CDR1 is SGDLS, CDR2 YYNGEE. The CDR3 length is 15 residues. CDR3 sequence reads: CASSVVGASGETQYF. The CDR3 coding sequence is TGTGCCAGCAGCGTAGTAGGGGCTAGCGGAGAGACCCAGTACTTC.

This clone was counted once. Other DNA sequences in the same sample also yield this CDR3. The CDR3 DNA reads as TGCGCCAGCAGCCCGGGACTAGCGGGACAAGAGACCCAGTACTTC. Its protein is CASSPGLAGQETQYF. The V and J genes are TRBV5-1 and TRBJ2-5, with TRBD2 matching over 13 bases. The CDR3 is made up of 15 amino acids. The V gene end was trimmed by 4 bases and the J gene end by 2 bases; junction bases not matched to a gene: 2. Looked up from germline, CDR1 is SGHRS and CDR2 is YFSETQ.

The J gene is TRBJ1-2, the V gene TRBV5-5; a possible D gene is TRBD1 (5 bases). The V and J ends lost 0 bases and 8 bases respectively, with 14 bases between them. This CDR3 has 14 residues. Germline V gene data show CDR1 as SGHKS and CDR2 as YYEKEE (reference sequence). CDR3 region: CASSLVRQGDGYTF. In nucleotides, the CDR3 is TGTGCCAGCAGCTTGGTCCGGCAGGGCGACGGCTACACCTTC.

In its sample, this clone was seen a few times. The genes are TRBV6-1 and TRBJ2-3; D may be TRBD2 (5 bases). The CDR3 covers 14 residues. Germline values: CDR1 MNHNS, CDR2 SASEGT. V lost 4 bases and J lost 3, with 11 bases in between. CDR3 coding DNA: TGTGCCAGCAGTGTGGCAGGAGGAACAGATACGCAGTATTTT. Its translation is CASSVAGGTDTQYF.